The 4 T cell receptor beta chains reported below all come from one sample, sequenced in a study of cytomegalovirus exposure and HLA in healthy donors. With 60 Vbeta and 13 Jbeta primers, the PCR was carried out. The protocol was immunoSEQ multiplex PCR, while the TCRdb copy is restricted to in-frame clones and leaves out a portion. The sample holds fewer than 150,000 clones, roughly 72% seen once. Sequenced material: PBMCs. All receptors derive from a woman in her forties or fifties in good health and CMV-seropositive.

This clone was found once. The CDR3 sequence is CSVETRGRTDTQYF. CDR3 in DNA: TGCAGCGTTGAGACCAGGGGGAGGACAGATACGCAGTATTTT. The chain carries TRBV29-1 and TRBJ2-3; possibly TRBD1 for D (7 bases). Germline CDR1 SQVTM, CDR2 ANQGSEA. The CDR3 extends over 14 amino acids. V shed 3 bases and J shed 3 bases, with 13 bases lying between them.

The chain couples TRBV5-1 to TRBJ1-1, with 8 bases matching TRBD1. In germline, CDR1 is SGHRS, CDR2 YFSETQ. There are 14 residues in the CDR3. Unmatched junction bases numbered 9, after V lost 0 bases and J lost 11 bases. CDR3 DNA sequence: TGCGCCAGCAGCTTGGATGGGACAGGCCGTGAGGCTTTCTTT. The encoded protein is CASSLDGTGREAFF.

The chain uses TRBV7-9 and TRBJ2-3; TRBD2 is a possible D gene (5 bases). The V and J ends lost 4 bases and 6 bases respectively, with 17 bases between them. Germline V gene data show CDR1 as SEHNR and CDR2 as FQNEAQ (reference sequence). The CDR3 extends over 15 amino acids. CDR3 nucleotides: TGTGCCAGCAGCTCCGTACTAGTAACCTCCGATACGCAGTATTTT. Protein sequence: CASSSVLVTSDTQYF.

This rearrangement joins TRBV14 to TRBJ2-7, with D hard to call. V was clipped by 1 base and J by 4 bases, with 8 bases between them. The CDR3 totals 13 residues. The germline CDR1 and CDR2 sequences are SGHDN and FVKESK. The CDR3 bases are TGTGCCAGCAGCCAAGGCAACTCTTACGAGCAGTACTTC. Translating it yields CASSQGNSYEQYF.